Below, 11 T cell receptor beta chains from the same sample are listed, as sequenced in a study of shared clonotypes between healthy human individuals. Method: immunoSEQ multiplex PCR; TCRdb's copy keeps in-frame clones and lacks some. Of 550,000 to 800,000 clones listed, about 92% are singletons. Sequencing was performed on memory CD8+ T cells from PBMCs. Subset of the sample: CD45RO+ cells pooled with CCR7-negative TemRA cells. Receptors originate from a man aged 18 to 30 in good health. Some clones in this sample may be carry-over from other donors' samples.

J is TRBJ1-5 and V is TRBV28, with D possibly matching TRBD1 (5 bases). Deletions cut 3 bases from V and 6 bases from J, with 12 bases between. This CDR3 is built from 14 residues. Germline V gives CDR1 MDHEN, CDR2 SYDVKM. The CDR3 nucleotides read TGTGCCAGCAGTTTTTTGCAGGGCGCTCAGCCCCAGCATTTT. Encoded protein: CASSFLQGAQPQHF.

The rearrangement links TRBV16 to TRBJ1-5; D is undetermined. The CDR3 consists of 16 residues. The V gene's germline CDR1 is KGHSY and CDR2 FQNENV. V lost 3 bases to trimming and J lost 4 bases, with 16 bases between them. CDR3 nucleotides: TGTGCCAGCAGCCATAACCCCTGGACCGGAAATCAGCCCCAGCATTTT. Encoded protein: CASSHNPWTGNQPQHF.

This clone was recorded once. CDR3 residues: CASSSEIRPGEQFF. CDR3 in DNA: TGTGCCAGCAGCTCGGAGATAAGACCGGGTGAGCAGTTCTTC. V gene TRBV7-3 combines with J gene TRBJ2-1; D call uncertain. The length of the CDR3 is 14 residues. V was cut by 4 bases and J by 9 bases, with 16 bases left in between. CDR1 and CDR2 (germline): SGHTA, FQGTGA.

The CDR3 DNA reads as TGTGCCACCAGGGGGGCTGGCAATCAGCCCCAGCATTTT. Amino acids: CATRGAGNQPQHF. J is TRBJ1-5 and V is TRBV6-5; 7 bases map to TRBD1. CDR1 MNHEY and CDR2 SVGAGI come from the germline V gene. Germline trimming cut 10 bases from V and 2 bases from J; bases unmatched to any gene: 5. This CDR3 is built from 13 residues.

The genes are TRBV7-9 and TRBJ2-7; TRBD1 aligns across 8 bases. V shed 3 bases and J 6 bases; nucleotides not matched to a gene: 4. The CDR3 spans 13 residues. CDR1 and CDR2 (germline): SEHNR, FQNEAQ (reference sequence). In DNA form, the CDR3 reads TGTGCCAGCAGCTTTGCGGGGACAGGCGAGCAGTACTTC. Residues: CASSFAGTGEQYF. Variable domain in full (rest from reference TRBV7-9 and TRBJ2-7): DTGVSQNPRHKITKRGQNVTFRCDPISEHNRLYWYRQTLGQGPEFLTYFQNEAQLEKSRLLSDRFSAERPKGSFSTLEIQRTEQGDSAMYLCASSFAGTGEQYFGPGTRLTVT.

The V gene is TRBV19, the J gene TRBJ1-1; unclear D gene. Per the germline V gene, CDR1 is LNHDA and CDR2 is SQIVND (reference sequence). Trimming cost V 3 bases and J 5 bases, with 10 bases left between them. There are 13 residues in the CDR3. CDR3 amino acids: CASSMGRGTEAFF. The CDR3 DNA is TGTGCCAGTAGTATGGGGAGAGGGACTGAAGCTTTCTTT.

V is TRBV11-2 and J is TRBJ2-1, with 7 bases fitting TRBD1. The V and J ends lost 1 base and 0 bases, in that order; junction bases with no gene match: 3. The V gene's germline CDR1 is SGHAT and CDR2 FQNNGV. This CDR3 is 16 amino acids long. This chain's CDR3 is CASSLGAGGSYNEQFF. Written as DNA, the CDR3 is TGTGCCAGCAGCTTAGGGGCAGGGGGCTCCTACAATGAGCAGTTCTTC. Variable domain in full (rest from reference TRBV11-2 and TRBJ2-1): EAGVAQSPRYKIIEKRQSVAFWCNPISGHATLYWYQQILGQGPKLLIQFQNNGVVDDSQLPKDRFSAERLKGVDSTLKIQPAKLEDSAVYLCASSLGAGGSYNEQFFGPGTRLTVL.

The chain links TRBV13 to TRBJ1-1, with a weak D call TRBD1 (6 bases). The germline CDR1 and CDR2 sequences are PRHDT and FYEKMQ (reference sequence). V lost 5 bases and J lost 1, with 14 bases in between. This CDR3 has 15 amino acids. The CDR3 here is CASSPRTASNTEAFF. CDR3 in DNA: TGTGCCAGCAGCCCTAGGACAGCCTCGAACACTGAAGCTTTCTTT.

The chain carries TRBV11-2 and TRBJ2-3; TRBD2 agrees at 11 bases. With V trimmed by 6 bases and J by 0 bases, 2 bases remained unmatched. This CDR3 has 15 residues. Per the germline V gene, CDR1 is SGHAT and CDR2 is FQNNGV. Here the CDR3 DNA reads TGTGCCAGCAGTCGACTAGCGGGAAGCACAGATACGCAGTATTTT. As protein: CASSRLAGSTDTQYF.

This chain joins TRBV4-1 and TRBJ1-5, with 7 positions matching TRBD1. Germline assignment: CDR1 MGHRA and CDR2 YSYEKL. Trimming took 1 base from V and 7 from J; bases not matched to a gene: 4. The CDR3 covers 14 residues. This CDR3 reads CASSQVQGLQPQHF. The CDR3 bases are TGCGCCAGCAGCCAAGTACAGGGGCTCCAGCCCCAGCATTTT.

The count of this clone is one. The rearrangement joins TRBV28 to TRBJ2-6, with no clear D. CDR3 length equals 13 residues. V was shortened by 5 bases and J by 5 bases, with 7 bases between the two germline ends. Germline loops: CDR1 MDHEN, CDR2 SYDVKM. DNA of the CDR3: TGTGCCAGCAGTCCCCCCTGGGCCAACGTCCTGACTTTC. Amino acids: CASSPPWANVLTF.